These 18 T cell receptor beta chains were all obtained from the same sample, sequenced in a study of T cells after somatic rescue of genetic block. Assay: immunoSEQ multiplex PCR; the TCRdb copy retains only in-frame clones and omits some. The sample has about 120,000 clones, about 90% seen once. What was sequenced was peripheral blood mononuclear cells (PBMCs). All receptors come from a young woman.

V usage is TRBV28 and J usage is TRBJ1-1; the match to TRBD1 covers 8 bases. With V trimmed by 6 bases and J by 1 base, 4 bases remained unmatched. Germline V gives CDR1 MDHEN, CDR2 SYDVKM. CDR3 length: 14 residues. CDR3 amino acids: CASRRTGTNTEAFF. CDR3 sequence (DNA): TGTGCCAGCAGACGGACAGGGACGAACACTGAAGCTTTCTTT.

The chain joins TRBV7-3 to TRBJ2-3, with 8 bases aligning to TRBD2. Germline loops: CDR1 SGHTA, CDR2 FQGTGA. This CDR3 has 15 residues. Losses at the gene ends were 4 bases for V and 1 base for J; bases not matched to a gene: 4. This CDR3 reads CASSSTGGGTDTQYF. DNA for the CDR3: TGTGCCAGCAGCTCTACCGGGGGGGGCACAGATACGCAGTATTTT. Variable domain in full (rest from reference TRBV7-3 and TRBJ2-3): GAGVSQTPSNKVTEKGKYVELRCDPISGHTALYWYRQSLGQGPEFLIYFQGTGAADDSGLPNDRFFAVRPEGSVSTLKIQRTERGDSAVYLCASSSTGGGTDTQYFGPGTRLTVL.

This clone has more than one count but fewer than ten. V gene TRBV12-5 combines with J gene TRBJ1-5; no clear D gene. Germline-derived CDR1 and CDR2 are LGHNT and FRNRAP. Trimming stripped 6 bases from V and 1 base from J, with 13 bases between. CDR3 length: 15 residues. DNA for the CDR3: TGTGCTAGTGGCCCGGACCCGGGGAGCAATCAGCCCCAGCATTTT. Its protein product is CASGPDPGSNQPQHF.

The sample holds one count of this clone. The J gene is TRBJ1-4, the V gene TRBV19; D possibly corresponds to TRBD1 (5 bases). The CDR3 sequence is 15 residues long. V gave up 4 bases and J gave up 7 bases, with 16 bases separating them. The V gene's germline CDR1 is LNHDA and CDR2 SQIVND (reference sequence). CDR3 nucleotides: TGTGCCAGTAGTAGCTCCGGGGTGGGGCTTGAAAAACTGTTTTTT. This codes for CASSSSGVGLEKLFF.

This clone was picked up one time. The chain's CDR3 is CATSGGRSYTF. The DNA of the CDR3 is TGTGCCACCTCAGGGGGCCGGAGCTACACCTTC. The gene calls are TRBV27 and TRBJ1-2; 8 positions agree with TRBD1. The J segment lost 9 bases and the V segment lost 10 bases, leaving 7 bases of the junction unmatched. The germline gives CDR1 MNHEY, CDR2 SMNVEV (reference sequence). The CDR3 has 11 amino acids.

Comment on this clone: The junction does not match germline at one end; this may be a read error. This chain uses TRBV5-3 with TRBJ2-7, with TRBD2 matching 9 bases. TRBV5-3 is treated as an ORF (open reading frame) with a function not yet certain. The CDR3 has 13 amino acids. The CDR3 sequence: CPSGGRGSYEQYF. The DNA of the CDR3 is TGCCCCAGCGGGGGGCGGGGAAGCTACGAGCAGTACTTC.

This clone was detected once. The chain employs TRBV10-3 and TRBJ1-5; D may be TRBD1 (5 bases). V was shortened by 4 bases and J by 8 bases, with 15 bases between the two germline ends. CDR3 length: 14 amino acids. Germline lookup yields CDR1 ENHRY and CDR2 SYGVKD. The CDR3 reads CAISARGPGEPQHF. CDR3 sequence (DNA): TGTGCCATCAGTGCAAGGGGTCCCGGTGAGCCCCAGCATTTT.

The V gene is TRBV7-2, the J gene TRBJ2-7; D may match TRBD1 or TRBD2 (6 bases each). The CDR3 has 11 amino acids. Trimming removed 6 bases from V and 7 bases from J, with 10 bases in between. Germline V gene sequence: CDR1 SGHTA, CDR2 FQGNSA. CDR3 amino acids: CASSRGREQYF. CDR3 in DNA: TGTGCCAGCAGTCGGGGGCGTGAGCAGTACTTC.

The chain has TRBV7-8 and TRBJ1-3; a weak D match, TRBD1 (5 bases). This CDR3 has 16 amino acids. Trimming removed 5 bases from V and 2 bases from J, with 16 bases in between. Germline lookup yields CDR1 SGHVS and CDR2 FQNEAQ. The CDR3 loop is CASSQPRGMAGNTIYF. CDR3 sequence (DNA): TGTGCCAGCAGCCAACCGAGGGGCATGGCTGGAAACACCATATATTTT.

V usage is TRBV19 and J usage is TRBJ1-2; D not resolved. V was cut by 4 bases and J by 4 bases, with 16 bases left in between. Germline lookup yields CDR1 LNHDA and CDR2 SQIVND (reference sequence). The CDR3 is made up of 15 amino acids. The CDR3 DNA is TGTGCCAGTAGTAACCCCTCCCCGGGAGGCTATGGCTACACCTTC. This gives the protein CASSNPSPGGYGYTF.

Note on this clone: A junction boundary mismatches the germline segment, possibly from a read error. Other DNA sequences in the sample encode the same CDR3. V and J are TRBV25-1 and TRBJ1-1; 8 bases agree with TRBD1. The CDR3 sequence is 15 residues long. Germline V CDR1 and CDR2: MGHDK, SYGVNS. For the CDR3, the DNA is TGTGCCAGCAGTGACCACCAGCAGGGGGCGACTGAAGCCTTCTTT. It is translated as CASSDHQQGATEAFF.

J is TRBJ1-5 and V is TRBV7-2; 7 bases map to TRBD1. Germline loops: CDR1 SGHTA, CDR2 FQGNSA. The CDR3 contains 18 residues. V gave up 3 bases and J gave up 5 bases; unmatched junction bases: 16. This chain's CDR3 is CASSFTGVKTLQDQPQHF. In nucleotides, the CDR3 is TGTGCCAGCAGCTTTACAGGGGTCAAAACCCTCCAGGATCAGCCCCAGCATTTT.

V and J are TRBV20-1 and TRBJ1-1; tentative D call: TRBD1 (5 bases). The CDR3 loop spans 11 amino acids. V lost 6 bases and J lost 14, with 19 bases in between. From germline, CDR1 is DFQATT and CDR2 SNEGSKA (reference sequence). The CDR3 nucleotides are TGCAGTGCCCAAAGCCGGCTGGGGGGGTTCTTT. It encodes CSAQSRLGGFF.

V gene TRBV28 combines with J gene TRBJ1-2; 11 nucleotides match TRBD1. J lost 4 bases, V lost 5 bases, and 15 bases had no gene match. Germline loops: CDR1 MDHEN, CDR2 SYDVKM. This CDR3 spans 18 amino acids. The CDR3 DNA sequence: TGTGCCAGCAGTCGCTCACGGGACAGGGGGGGATATGGCTATGGCTACACCTTC. It translates to CASSRSRDRGGYGYGYTF.

This clone was recorded once. The chain has TRBV6-5 and TRBJ2-1; the match to TRBD2 covers 10 bases. This CDR3 has 13 residues. Germline-derived CDR1 and CDR2 are MNHEY and SVGAGI. With 7 bases clipped from V and 10 bases from J, the junction kept 7 bases outside the gene matches. For the CDR3, the DNA is TGTGCCAGCACCGCTAGCGGGGGAGGGGAGCAGTTCTTC. As protein: CASTASGGGEQFF.

The chain is built from TRBV6-1 and TRBJ2-6; no clear D. This CDR3 spans 15 amino acids. The V end was cut by 2 bases, the J end by 0 bases, with 5 bases between. Germline V lookup: CDR1 MNHNS, CDR2 SASEGT. CDR3 DNA sequence: TGTGCCAGCAGTGAACACGGCTCTGGGGCCAACGTCCTGACTTTC. It translates to CASSEHGSGANVLTF.

This chain joins TRBV7-3 and TRBJ2-3; D is perhaps TRBD2 (6 bases). The CDR3 runs to 15 residues. Germline CDR1 reads SGHTA; CDR2 reads FQGTGA. Trimming pared 6 bases from V and 2 bases from J, leaving 15 bases between. CDR3 sequence (DNA): TGTGCCAGCAGTCAGGCGGGGACCACCACAGATACGCAGTATTTT. Its translation: CASSQAGTTTDTQYF.

The CDR3: CASSQIGNEQFF. The CDR3 bases are TGCGCCAGCAGCCAAATCGGGAATGAGCAGTTCTTC. V gene TRBV4-3 combines with J gene TRBJ2-1, with D hard to call. The germline CDR1 and CDR2 sequences are LGHNA and YSLEER. V lost 2 bases and J lost 7, with 6 bases in between. This CDR3 spans 12 amino acids.